This T cell receptor (beta chain) was found in a study of response to subunit inactivated influenza vaccine. Findings of the study overall: Only a handful of new T cells, the authors suggested, are recruited with each seasonal influenza vaccination.

Germline V lookup: CDR1 KGHDR, CDR2 SFDVKD. The CDR3 contains 12 residues. V lost 5 bases and J 4 bases, leaving 7 bases between the germline ends. This clonotype has just a few counts. Antigen: not known. MiXCR was run by TCRdb on the RT-PCR reads, yielding one entry per CDR3 protein. This table has 750,000 to 850,000 distinct CDR3 sequences, approximately 17% appearing once. The input for sequencing was PBMCs from blood, taken 4 to 6 days after vaccination. This TCR came from a man aged 50 to 59 who received an inactivated influenza vaccine. This chain joins TRBV24-1 and TRBJ2-5, with TRBD1 as a possible D gene (6 bases). CDR3 nucleotides: TGTGCCACCAGTGTACAGGGAGAGACCCAGTACTTC. This encodes CATSVQGETQYF.